These 6 T cell receptor beta chains were sequenced from one sample in a study of cytomegalovirus exposure and HLA in healthy donors. PCR used 60 Vbeta primers and 13 Jbeta primers. Profiled with immunoSEQ multiplex PCR; TCRdb holds only in-frame clones, not every one. The repertoire holds 50,000 to 70,000 clones, with over 55% as singletons. Sequencing was performed on PBMCs. These receptors all stem from a man aged 35-49 years in good health and CMV-seropositive.

The V gene is TRBV5-4, the J gene TRBJ1-2, with D uncertain. Germline V lookup: CDR1 SGHNT, CDR2 YYREEE (reference sequence). Trimming removed 4 bases from V and 8 bases from J, with 21 bases in between. The CDR3 sequence is 15 residues long. Written as DNA, the CDR3 is TGTGCCAGCAGCCCCCGGAGAGACGATGCGAGGGGCTACACCTTC. Residues: CASSPRRDDARGYTF. Variable domain in full (rest from reference TRBV5-4 and TRBJ1-2): ETGVTQSPTHLIKTRGQQVTLRCSSQSGHNTVSWYQQALGQGPQFIFQYYREEENGRGNFPPRFSGLQFPNYSSELNVNALELDDSALYLCASSPRRDDARGYTFGSGTRLTVV.

The chain is built from TRBV5-1 and TRBJ2-3; 14 positions agree with TRBD2. V dropped 4 bases and J dropped 5; count of bases not matched to a gene: 9. Germline CDR1 is SGHRS and CDR2 is YFSETQ. The CDR3 has 17 amino acids. The CDR3 sequence: CASSPRLAGGRGDTQYF. CDR3 DNA sequence: TGCGCCAGCAGCCCCCGACTAGCGGGGGGGCGCGGAGATACGCAGTATTTT.

The rearrangement joins TRBV4-1 to TRBJ2-1; 7 nucleotides match TRBD1. This CDR3 is built from 14 residues. V trimming: 4 bases; J trimming: 4 bases; junction bases outside the gene matches: 4. The V gene's germline CDR1 is MGHRA and CDR2 YSYEKL. The CDR3 region is CASSPWTGYNEQFF. CDR3 nucleotide sequence: TGCGCCAGCAGCCCTTGGACAGGTTACAATGAGCAGTTCTTC.

V is TRBV6-1 and J is TRBJ2-7; 8 bases line up with TRBD1. V shed 5 bases, J shed 2 bases, and the junction held 8 bases outside the gene matches. Germline CDR1 is MNHNS and CDR2 is SASEGT. The CDR3 spans 15 residues. CDR3 in DNA: TGTGCCAGCAGTTCCCTGGGACAGGCTACCTACGAGCAGTACTTC. It yields the protein CASSSLGQATYEQYF.

Worth noting for this clone: Other DNA variants within this sample encode the same CDR3. CDR3 sequence reads: CASSYSPGNSPLHF. For the CDR3, the DNA is TGTGCCAGCAGCTACTCCCCGGGGAATTCACCCCTCCACTTT. The chain recombines TRBV6-4 with TRBJ1-6, with D unclear. This CDR3 is built from 14 residues. CDR1 and CDR2 from the germline V gene are MRHNA and SNTAGT. V was shortened by 6 bases and J by 7 bases, with 13 bases between the two germline ends.

This sequence joins TRBV4-2 and TRBJ2-2; D is unclear. Looked up from germline, CDR1 is LGHNA and CDR2 is YNFKEQ. Trimming took off 8 bases at V and 1 base at J, with 14 bases between the two ends. There are 15 residues in the CDR3. The CDR3 reads CASASIQRNTGELFF. CDR3 nucleotides: TGTGCCAGCGCATCGATACAACGGAACACCGGGGAGCTGTTTTTT.